This T cell receptor beta chain was observed in a study of CD8+ T cells in alopecia areata. Study findings and constraints: On tofacitinib, scalp clonality and expanded CD8+ clones among top 100 fell significantly.

Treatment indicated: oral pan-JAK inhibitor, 5-10 mg twice daily. The V end was cut by 0 bases, the J end by 0 bases, with 10 bases between. The V gene's germline CDR1 is SGHDN and CDR2 FVKESK. This CDR3 region has 16 residues. This clone was detected only a few times. Its antigen is not known. Isolated RNA was reverse transcribed into cDNA used as the sequencing template. Clones were read by immunoSEQ multiplex PCR, and TCRdb kept only the in-frame ones, dropping some. This sample has fewer than 250,000 clones, with 35% to 45% found just once. This sequence joins TRBV14 and TRBJ2-3; D gene unclear. The sequence derives from a human donor with alopecia areata. The material sequenced was CD4+ T cells sorted from blood, taken around week 30, from a patient treated with tofacitinib. This CDR3 is CASSQDLPGSTDTQYF. As DNA, the CDR3 is TGTGCCAGCAGCCAAGATCTACCCGGGAGCACAGATACGCAGTATTTT.